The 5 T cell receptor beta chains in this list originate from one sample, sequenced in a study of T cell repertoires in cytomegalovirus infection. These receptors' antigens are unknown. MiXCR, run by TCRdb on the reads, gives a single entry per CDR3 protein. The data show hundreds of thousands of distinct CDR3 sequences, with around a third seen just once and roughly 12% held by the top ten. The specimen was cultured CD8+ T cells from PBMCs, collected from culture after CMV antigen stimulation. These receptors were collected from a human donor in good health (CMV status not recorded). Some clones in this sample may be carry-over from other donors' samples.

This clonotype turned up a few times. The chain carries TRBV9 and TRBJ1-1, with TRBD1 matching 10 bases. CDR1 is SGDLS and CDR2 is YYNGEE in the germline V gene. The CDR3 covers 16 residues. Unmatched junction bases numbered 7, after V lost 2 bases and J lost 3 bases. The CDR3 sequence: CASSVGTGDWDTEAFF. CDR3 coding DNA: TGTGCCAGCAGCGTGGGGACAGGGGATTGGGACACTGAAGCTTTCTTT.

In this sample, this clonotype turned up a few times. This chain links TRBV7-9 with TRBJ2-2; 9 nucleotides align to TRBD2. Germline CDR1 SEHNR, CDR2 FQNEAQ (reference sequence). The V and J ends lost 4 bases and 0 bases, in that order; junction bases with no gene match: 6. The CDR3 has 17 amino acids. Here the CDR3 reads CASSSRLADSNTGELFF. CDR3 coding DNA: TGTGCCAGCAGCTCGAGACTAGCGGACTCGAACACCGGGGAGCTGTTTTTT.

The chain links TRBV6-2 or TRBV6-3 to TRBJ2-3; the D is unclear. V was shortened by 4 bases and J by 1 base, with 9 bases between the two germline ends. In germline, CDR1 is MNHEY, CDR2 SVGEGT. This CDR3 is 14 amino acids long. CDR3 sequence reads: CASSLGKRTDTQYF. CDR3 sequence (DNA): TGTGCCAGCAGTTTGGGCAAGCGCACAGATACGCAGTATTTT.

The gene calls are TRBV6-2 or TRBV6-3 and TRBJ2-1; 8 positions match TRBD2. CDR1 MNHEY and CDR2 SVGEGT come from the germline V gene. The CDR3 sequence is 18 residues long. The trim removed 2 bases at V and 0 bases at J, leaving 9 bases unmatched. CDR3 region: CASSYGAGGPISYNEQFF. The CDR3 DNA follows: TGTGCCAGCAGTTACGGGGCGGGGGGCCCAATCTCCTACAATGAGCAGTTCTTC.

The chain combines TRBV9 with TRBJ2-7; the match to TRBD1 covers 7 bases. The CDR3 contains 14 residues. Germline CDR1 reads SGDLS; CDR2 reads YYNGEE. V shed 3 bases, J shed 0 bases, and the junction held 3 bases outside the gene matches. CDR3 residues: CASSETGSSYEQYF. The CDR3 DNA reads TGTGCCAGCAGCGAGACAGGGAGCTCCTACGAGCAGTACTTC.